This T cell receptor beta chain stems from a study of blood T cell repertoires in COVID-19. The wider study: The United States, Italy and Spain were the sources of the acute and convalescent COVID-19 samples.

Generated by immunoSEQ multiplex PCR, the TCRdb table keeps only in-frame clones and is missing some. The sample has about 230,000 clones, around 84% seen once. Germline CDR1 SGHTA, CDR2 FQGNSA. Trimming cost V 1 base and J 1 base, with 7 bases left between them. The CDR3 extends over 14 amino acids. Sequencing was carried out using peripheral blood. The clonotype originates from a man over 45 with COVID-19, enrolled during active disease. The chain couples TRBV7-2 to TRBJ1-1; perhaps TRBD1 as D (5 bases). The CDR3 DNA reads TGTGCCAGCAGCTTAGGGGGCTCGAACACTGAAGCTTTCTTT. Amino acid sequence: CASSLGGSNTEAFF.